This T cell receptor beta chain was sequenced for a study of molecular identifiers for immune sequencing clone quantification. The study, taken as a whole, reports: Clones above 20 RNA copies contained over 98% of effector molecules but under 1% of naive ones.

MiXCR, applied by TCRdb to the PCR reads, yields one record per CDR3 protein. Found here are hundreds of thousands of distinct CDR3 sequences, roughly 21% of them singletons; the top ten hold roughly 0.85%. This clonotype occurred many times. Its antigen is still unknown. Sorted naive CD8 T cells, roughly 19,000 to 1,100,000, were sequenced from 10%, 30% or 50% RNA. Sorting captured naive CD8 T cells as CD8+CD4-CCR7+CD45RA+. Sample: naive CD8+ T cells from blood, with Jurkat cell RNA spiked in. Subset given: FACS-sorted CD8+CD4-CCR7+CD45RA+ naive T cells. The receptor's source is a human donor in good health. Some libraries in this study had Jurkat cell RNA spiked in.

The DNA of the CDR3 is TGTGCCAGCAGTTACGAGGCGGGGACCTCCTACGAGCAGTACTTC. Translation: CASSYEAGTSYEQYF. The gene calls are TRBV6-2 or TRBV6-3 and TRBJ2-7, with a weak D call TRBD2 (6 bases). The CDR3 spans 15 residues. V lost 2 bases, J lost 0 bases, and 11 bases lay in between. Germline V gene sequence: CDR1 MNHEY, CDR2 SVGEGT.